The 25 T cell receptor beta chains below were found in one sample sequenced in a study of PD-1 blockade in classical Hodgkin lymphoma. Time point: cycle 4 day 1 (C4D1), after six to seven weeks of nivolumab. Every one of the patients relapsed after autologous stem cell transplantation (brentuximab vedotin exposure was variable). Method: immunoSEQ multiplex PCR; TCRdb's copy keeps in-frame clones and lacks some. The sample holds approximately 17,000 clones, roughly 65% seen once. The sequenced sample was peripheral blood mononuclear cells (PBMCs), obtained before the fourth cycle of nivolumab. Source of these receptors: a human donor with classical Hodgkin lymphoma.

V usage is TRBV7-6 and J usage is TRBJ2-7; D ambiguous. The germline V and J ends were trimmed by 0 bases and 2 bases, with 5 bases remaining between them. CDR3 size: 13 residues. Germline-derived CDR1 and CDR2 are SGHVS and FNYEAQ. CDR3 sequence (DNA): TGTGCCAGCAGCTTAGCCGAAACCTACGAGCAGTACTTC. It translates to CASSLAETYEQYF.

This rearrangement joins TRBV5-1 to TRBJ2-1; 10 bases line up with TRBD2. With V trimmed by 5 bases and J by 8 bases, 10 bases remained unmatched. CDR1 SGHRS and CDR2 YFSETQ come from the germline V gene. The CDR3 length is 15 residues. CDR3 in amino acids: CASRIQTSGYHEQFF. The CDR3 DNA reads TGCGCCAGCAGGATCCAGACTAGCGGGTACCATGAGCAGTTCTTC.

The chain joins TRBV27 to TRBJ2-7; TRBD1 might be the D (5 bases). CDR3 length: 14 amino acids. Trimming stripped 3 bases from V and 2 bases from J, with 11 bases between. The germline V gene has CDR1 MNHEY and CDR2 SMNVEV (reference sequence). In nucleotides, the CDR3 is TGTGCCAGCAGTTTCGGCAGGGCGACCTACGAGCAGTACTTC. This encodes CASSFGRATYEQYF.

The rearrangement links TRBV19 to TRBJ2-7; 9 bases map to TRBD2. This CDR3 is built from 17 residues. Germline CDR1 LNHDA, CDR2 SQIVND (reference sequence). V gave up 4 bases and J gave up 3 bases; unmatched junction bases: 13. In nucleotides, the CDR3 is TGTGCCAGTAGTACTTATAGCGGGAGCCTATGGGGCTACGAGCAGTACTTC. It specifies CASSTYSGSLWGYEQYF.

This chain uses TRBV11-2 with TRBJ2-7, with 9 bases fitting TRBD2. CDR1 is SGHAT, CDR2 FQNNGV, per germline. V was clipped by 3 bases and J by 7 bases; unmatched bases: 7. The CDR3 sequence is 14 residues long. Here the CDR3 reads CASSFSGRRYEQYF. The CDR3 bases are TGTGCCAGCAGCTTTAGCGGGAGAAGGTATGAGCAGTACTTC.

The gene calls are TRBV19 and TRBJ2-7; TRBD1 matches 10 bases. Germline V lookup: CDR1 LNHDA, CDR2 SQIVND (reference sequence). This CDR3 comprises 12 residues. The J segment lost 6 bases and the V segment lost 5 bases, leaving 1 base of the junction unmatched. In nucleotides, the CDR3 is TGTGCCAGTAGTGGGACAGGGGCCGAGCAGTACTTC. It translates to CASSGTGAEQYF.

V is TRBV7-3 and J is TRBJ2-7; D gene ambiguous. Trimming shortened V by 3 bases and J by 1 base, and 7 bases separated the two germline ends. CDR1 SGHTA and CDR2 FQGTGA come from the germline V gene. The CDR3 consists of 13 residues. This chain's CDR3 is CASSLDPSYEQYF. The CDR3 bases are TGTGCCAGCAGCTTGGACCCGTCCTACGAGCAGTACTTC. Variable domain in full (rest from reference TRBV7-3 and TRBJ2-7): GAGVSQTPSNKVTEKGKYVELRCDPISGHTALYWYRQSLGQGPEFLIYFQGTGAADDSGLPNDRFFAVRPEGSVSTLKIQRTERGDSAVYLCASSLDPSYEQYFGPGTRLTVT.

This clone is medium-sized within its sample. The rearrangement uses TRBV5-1 and TRBJ1-2; 7 bases fit TRBD1. Unmatched junction bases numbered 9, after V lost 0 bases and J lost 4 bases. The CDR3 sequence is 16 residues long. The V gene's germline CDR1 is SGHRS and CDR2 YFSETQ. CDR3 loop: CASSLAAGTVVYGYTF. The CDR3, as DNA: TGCGCCAGCAGCTTGGCGGCTGGGACAGTAGTCTATGGCTACACCTTC.

This clone turned up a few times. The chain carries TRBV28 and TRBJ1-2, with D maybe TRBD1 (5 bases). Germline-derived CDR1 and CDR2 are MDHEN and SYDVKM. The CDR3 loop spans 13 amino acids. V lost 1 base and J 8 bases, leaving 11 bases between the germline ends. CDR3 sequence (DNA): TGTGCCAGCAGTTTATTAGGCAGGGCGGGCTACACCTTC. It encodes CASSLLGRAGYTF.

The chain recombines TRBV18 with TRBJ2-7; 8 bases are a match to TRBD2. The V gene end was trimmed by 6 bases and the J gene end by 0 bases; junction bases not matched to a gene: 7. The CDR3 runs 15 residues. Germline lookup yields CDR1 KGHSH and CDR2 LQKENI. The CDR3 sequence is CASSPRGGTSYEQYF. In DNA form, the CDR3 reads TGTGCCAGCTCCCCTCGGGGGGGAACCTCCTACGAGCAGTACTTC. Combining the CDR3 with reference TRBV18 and TRBJ2-7 gives the whole variable domain NAGVMQNPRHLVRRRGQEARLRCSPMKGHSHVYWYRQLPEEGLKFMVYLQKENIIDESGMPKERFSAEFPKEGPSILRIQQVVRGDSAAYFCASSPRGGTSYEQYFGPGTRLTVT.

In its sample, this clone was seen a few times. This sequence joins TRBV19 and TRBJ1-1, with 7 bases identical to TRBD1. The V gene end was trimmed by 9 bases and the J gene end by 0 bases; junction bases not matched to a gene: 4. Germline assignment: CDR1 LNHDA and CDR2 SQIVND (reference sequence). The CDR3 has 13 amino acids. Written as DNA, the CDR3 is TGTGCCAGCACGACAGGGTTGAACACTGAAGCTTTCTTT. Translation gives CASTTGLNTEAFF.

V is TRBV7-9 and J is TRBJ2-7; D may be TRBD1 or TRBD2 (5 bases each). Germline V lookup: CDR1 SEHNR, CDR2 FQNEAQ (reference sequence). CDR3 size: 15 residues. V was clipped by 5 bases and J by 6 bases, with 20 bases between them. The CDR3 DNA follows: TGTGCCAGCAGCACGGCCGGGAATCCGGGGCTCGAGCAGTACTTC. Residues: CASSTAGNPGLEQYF.

V gene TRBV7-8 combines with J gene TRBJ2-1; D might be TRBD2 (6 bases). The CDR3 extends over 15 amino acids. Germline CDR1 reads SGHVS; CDR2 reads FQNEAQ. V was trimmed by 2 bases and J by 1 base, leaving 9 bases between them. CDR3 nucleotide sequence: TGTGCCAGCAGCTTAAGACTAGTTTCCTACAATGAGCAGTTCTTC. This gives the protein CASSLRLVSYNEQFF.

This clone came up once. The chain is built from TRBV10-3 and TRBJ2-2; D is ambiguous. V was trimmed by 3 bases and J by 1 base, leaving 9 bases between them. This CDR3 contains 15 residues. Germline values: CDR1 ENHRY, CDR2 SYGVKD. The CDR3 nucleotides read TGTGCCATCAGTGACCCAGGAAGGAACACCGGGGAGCTGTTTTTT. Translation: CAISDPGRNTGELFF.

This chain connects TRBV27 to TRBJ2-7, with D perhaps matching TRBD2 (6 bases). With 7 bases removed from V and 2 bases from J, the gap between germline ends came to 15 bases. The CDR3 has 14 residues. Germline V gene data show CDR1 as MNHEY and CDR2 as SMNVEV (reference sequence). For the CDR3, the DNA is TGTGCCAGCAAGAGGCTAGCGAAGACCTACGAGCAGTACTTC. The encoded protein is CASKRLAKTYEQYF.

The gene calls are TRBV2 and TRBJ1-5, with D unresolved. Per germline, CDR1 SNHLY and CDR2 FYNNEI. The CDR3 runs to 16 residues. V was pared by 7 bases and J by 0 bases, with 16 bases between. This CDR3 reads CASTQRPPGSNQPQHF. DNA of the CDR3: TGTGCCAGCACCCAACGGCCCCCAGGTAGCAATCAGCCCCAGCATTTT.

The chain recombines TRBV9 with TRBJ2-4; no firm D call. The CDR3 covers 14 residues. Trimming stripped 4 bases from V and 5 bases from J, with 13 bases between. Germline CDR1 reads SGDLS; CDR2 reads YYNGEE. The CDR3 region has the DNA TGTGCCAGCAGCCCCCACCTCCGGGAAAACATTCAGTACTTC. Protein product: CASSPHLRENIQYF.

The V call is TRBV4-1, the J call TRBJ2-6; D possibly corresponds to TRBD1 (5 bases). The CDR3 has 16 residues. Germline V gene sequence: CDR1 MGHRA, CDR2 YSYEKL. V was cut by 2 bases and J by 3 bases, with 11 bases left in between. CDR3 amino acids: CASSQLQGFGANVLTF. CDR3 sequence (DNA): TGCGCCAGCAGCCAACTCCAGGGCTTTGGGGCCAACGTCCTGACTTTC.

This clone was picked up one time. V gene TRBV19 combines with J gene TRBJ1-5; weak D call: TRBD1 (5 bases). CDR1 is LNHDA, CDR2 SQIVND, per germline (reference sequence). Trimming took off 6 bases at V and 3 bases at J, with 15 bases between the two ends. This CDR3 is 15 amino acids long. In DNA form, the CDR3 reads TGTGCCAGTAGCTGGACACCATATCCCAATCAGCCCCAGCATTTT. This encodes CASSWTPYPNQPQHF.

In its sample, this clone was seen once. J is TRBJ1-2 and V is TRBV28, with D perhaps matching TRBD1 (5 bases). The V gene lost 6 bases and the J gene lost 8 bases, with 16 bases spanning the gap. This CDR3 contains 13 residues. Per germline, CDR1 MDHEN and CDR2 SYDVKM. The CDR3 loop reads CASSVSTETGYTF. The CDR3 nucleotides read TGTGCCAGCAGCGTGTCGACAGAGACCGGCTACACCTTC.

The chain carries TRBV14 and TRBJ1-4; D is unclear. Trimming stripped 5 bases from V and 4 bases from J, with 17 bases between. CDR3 length: 16 amino acids. In germline, CDR1 is SGHDN, CDR2 FVKESK. The CDR3 here is CASSARNSPRNEKLFF. CDR3 coding DNA: TGTGCCAGCAGCGCCCGAAATTCGCCCCGTAATGAAAAACTGTTTTTT.

The genes are TRBV29-1 and TRBJ2-3, with TRBD1 matching over 8 bases. The CDR3 loop spans 14 amino acids. V shed 5 bases and J 3 bases; nucleotides not matched to a gene: 7. Looked up from germline, CDR1 is SQVTM and CDR2 is ANQGSEA. CDR3 loop: CSVYPRTGTDTQYF. The CDR3 nucleotides read TGCAGCGTTTACCCGCGGACAGGGACAGATACGCAGTATTTT.

This clone is judged medium-sized. The chain couples TRBV7-8 to TRBJ2-1; 9 bases map to TRBD2. The V gene's germline CDR1 is SGHVS and CDR2 FQNEAQ. Trimming cost V 5 bases and J 5 bases; bases outside gene matches: 10. The CDR3 sequence is 16 residues long. CDR3 sequence (DNA): TGTGCCAGCAGCGGAAGACGCGGGAGGGGCAACAATGAGCAGTTCTTC. This translates into CASSGRRGRGNNEQFF.

The chain uses TRBV5-4 and TRBJ2-5; TRBD2 matches 12 bases. This CDR3 is built from 14 residues. CDR1 and CDR2 (germline): SGHNT, YYREEE (reference sequence). The junction had 3 bases not matched to a gene; V was cut back by 0 bases and J by 9 bases. CDR3 DNA sequence: TGTGCCAGCAGCTTGGGGACTAGCGGGGTCCCCCAGTACTTC. This translates into CASSLGTSGVPQYF.

The chain carries TRBV29-1 and TRBJ2-7; either TRBD1 or TRBD2 may supply D (6 bases each). V lost 4 bases and J 0 bases, leaving 10 bases between the germline ends. The germline V gene has CDR1 SQVTM and CDR2 ANQGSEA. The CDR3 has 13 amino acids. CDR3 DNA sequence: TGCAGCGTTGCCGGGGGCCTCTCCTACGAGCAGTACTTC. Translating gives CSVAGGLSYEQYF.